This paragraph reports one T cell receptor beta chain. The data are from a study of blood T cell repertoires in COVID-19. About the research overall: COVID-19 samples, acute and convalescent, were from the United States, Italy and Spain.

Deletions cut 3 bases from V and 6 bases from J, with 5 bases between. The CDR3 is 12 amino acids. Germline loops: CDR1 LGHDT, CDR2 YNNKEL (reference sequence). Original methodology: Estimation of nucleated cell counts relied on the amplification of reference gene primers. TCRdb's copy holds only in-frame clones and misses some; the assay was immunoSEQ multiplex PCR. V and J calls and clone size are as listed in that table; D and trimming were resolved from the DNA. This sample yields 89,000 or so clones, of which around 85% are seen a single time; 35% to 40% belongs to the top ten. The origin of this receptor is an elderly man with acute or convalescent COVID-19. Material: peripheral blood. This chain uses TRBV3-1 (or the pseudogene TRBV3-2) with TRBJ2-2, with a weak D call TRBD1 (5 bases). Here the CDR3 reads CASSHRAGELFF. In DNA, the CDR3 is TGTGCCAGCAGCCACAGGGCCGGGGAGCTGTTTTTT.